A single sample is the source of the 8 T cell receptor beta chains below, sequenced in a study of CD8 T cells in Susac syndrome. The authors reverse transcribed about 0.5 to 1 ug RNA with random hexamers. TCRdb ran MiXCR on the immunoSEQ multiplex PCR reads and lists one entry per CDR3 protein. The table includes 100,000 to 150,000 distinct CDR3 sequences, around 94% detected once. Specimen: CD8+ T cells from PBMCs. These receptor sequences come from a human donor with Susac syndrome.

This chain links TRBV11-1 with TRBJ2-1; D not certain. Germline V gene lookup returns CDR1 SGHAT and CDR2 FQDESV (reference sequence). The length of the CDR3 is 11 residues. V lost 10 bases and J lost 6, with 10 bases in between. CDR3 loop: CATGSGNEQFF. The DNA for the CDR3 is TGTGCCACCGGTTCGGGCAATGAGCAGTTCTTC.

The chain couples TRBV20-1 to TRBJ2-7; a weak D match, TRBD2 (6 bases). CDR3 length: 14 residues. The V end was cut by 3 bases, the J end by 0 bases, with 12 bases between. In germline, CDR1 is DFQATT, CDR2 SNEGSKA (reference sequence). CDR3: CSASGGESSYEQYF. In DNA form, the CDR3 reads TGCAGTGCTAGTGGAGGGGAAAGCTCCTACGAGCAGTACTTC.

The gene calls are TRBV12-3 or TRBV12-4 and TRBJ1-1; no firm D call. The V and J ends lost 5 bases and 5 bases respectively, with 12 bases between them. The CDR3 loop spans 13 amino acids. CDR3 residues: CASSSARGTEAFF. In DNA form, the CDR3 reads TGTGCCAGCAGTAGCGCCCGAGGGACTGAAGCTTTCTTT.

This clonotype was detected only once. V gene TRBV2 combines with J gene TRBJ2-1; 9 bases fit TRBD1. V trimming: 3 bases; J trimming: 5 bases; junction bases outside the gene matches: 5. This CDR3 is 15 amino acids long. Germline CDR1 and CDR2: SNHLY and FYNNEI. The CDR3, as DNA: TGTGCCAGCAGTGATTTTGGGACAGGGCACAATGAGCAGTTCTTC. Translating it yields CASSDFGTGHNEQFF.

The chain joins TRBV9 to TRBJ1-4, with a possible D match to TRBD1 (6 bases). The CDR3 length is 15 residues. Per germline, CDR1 SGDLS and CDR2 YYNGEE. V was cut by 4 bases and J by 5 bases, with 15 bases left in between. This CDR3 is CASSFYRGPNEKLFF. The CDR3 DNA reads as TGTGCCAGCAGCTTTTACCGGGGGCCAAATGAAAAACTGTTTTTT.

The V and J genes are TRBV18 and TRBJ2-7, with D possibly TRBD1 on 5 matching bases. The CDR3 spans 18 residues. V shed 1 base and J shed 2 bases, with 21 bases lying between them. Germline V gene lookup returns CDR1 KGHSH and CDR2 LQKENI. CDR3 sequence: CASSPHDRPRAGTYEQYF. The CDR3 bases are TGTGCCAGCTCACCACATGATCGCCCCAGGGCTGGCACCTACGAGCAGTACTTC.

This rearrangement joins TRBV7-3 to TRBJ2-1, with D perhaps matching TRBD1 or TRBD2 (5 bases each). Between the trimmed V and J ends, which lost 6 bases and 5 bases, there was a span of 17 bases. This CDR3 is built from 15 residues. Germline-derived CDR1 and CDR2 are SGHTA and FQGTGA. The CDR3 nucleotides read TGTGCCAGCAGTTCGGGGCGGAGAAACGACAATGAGCAGTTCTTC. Protein sequence: CASSSGRRNDNEQFF.

The DNA of the CDR3 is TGTGCCAGCAGTTTATCGGCCGAAACTAGCACAGATACGCAGTATTTT. This encodes CASSLSAETSTDTQYF. The chain is built from TRBV12-3 or TRBV12-4 and TRBJ2-3; D call uncertain. Trimming removed 2 bases at V and 0 bases at J, with 12 bases between. The CDR3 length is 16 residues.